This TCR beta chain was captured in a study of blood T cell repertoires in COVID-19. Study-wide background: The samples span acute and convalescent COVID-19 from the United States, Italy and Spain. PBMCs, B-cell-depleted T cells, or T cells provided the cDNA or gDNA that made up the material.

The junction had 3 bases not matched to a gene; V was cut back by 5 bases and J by 1 base. Germline CDR1 MNHEY, CDR2 SVGAGI. This CDR3 has 14 amino acids. As handled by the study authors: Nucleated cell counts were estimated from reference gene primer amplification. Profiling relied on immunoSEQ multiplex PCR, and the TCRdb table lists in-frame clones only, not all of them. V and J calls and clone size are as listed in that table; D and trimming were resolved from the DNA. This table holds about 260,000 clones, more than 75% found once. The V gene is TRBV6-5, the J gene TRBJ2-5; the match to TRBD1 covers 8 bases. This clonotype was sampled from a woman in her thirties or forties who had recovered from COVID-19. The material sequenced was peripheral blood. The CDR3 loop is CASSRGQVQETQYF. The CDR3 region has the DNA TGTGCCAGCAGTAGGGGACAGGTCCAAGAGACCCAGTACTTC.